The rows below give T cell receptor beta chains drawn from one sample of a study of T cell repertoires in cytomegalovirus infection. MiXCR, run by TCRdb on the reads, gives a single entry per CDR3 protein. This table has some 320,000 distinct CDR3 sequences, 9.5% appearing once. The specimen was PBMCs. Every receptor here comes from a human donor in good health (CMV status not recorded). Some clones in this sample may be carry-over from other donors' samples. Each CDR3 is given with its conserved first and last residue. D genes are given only for firm matches. Some rows mark clone size as missing; the rest say once, few, many or name a class of expanded clone.

v_call,j_call,clone_size,d_call,cdr3_nt,cdr3_aa
TRBV19,TRBJ1-1,few,.,TGTGCCAGTAGTATAGGGGGTGGCGGCACTGAAGCTTTCTTT,CASSIGGGGTEAFF
TRBV11-2,TRBJ2-7,.,.,TGTGCCAGCAGCTTAGAACTAGCCCACGAGCAGTACTTC,CASSLELAHEQYF
TRBV7-2,TRBJ2-7,few,.,TGTGCCAGCAGCCCTGCCGGGGGCGCCGGCTACGAGCAGTACTTC,CASSPAGGAGYEQYF
TRBV7-2,TRBJ2-3,few,.,TGTGCCAGCAGCTTAAACCGTCTGCGCACAGATACGCAGTATTTT,CASSLNRLRTDTQYF
TRBV18,TRBJ1-6,few,TRBD1,TGTGCCAGCTCACCATCCGGGACAGGGGATACACCCCTCCACTTT,CASSPSGTGDTPLHF
TRBV5-4,TRBJ2-1,.,TRBD2,TGTGCCAGCAGCATCCCGACTAGCGGGACTTACAATGAGCAGTTCTTC,CASSIPTSGTYNEQFF
TRBV28,TRBJ2-5,few,TRBD2,TGTGCCAGCAGTTTCTCGGCGGCGGGAGGGGAGACCCAGTACTTC,CASSFSAAGGETQYF
TRBV20-1,TRBJ1-1,.,.,TGCAGTGCTAGAGCTACCCGTAATGAAGCTTTCTTT,CSARATRNEAFF
TRBV7-2,TRBJ1-6,many,.,TGTGCCAGCAGCTTACGGCAAACGGCGGGCAGGAATAATTCACCCCTCCACTTT,CASSLRQTAGRNNSPLHF
TRBV29-1,TRBJ2-1,many,.,TGCAGCGTCGCTTACAGGGCCTGGGGACAAGGTGAGCAGTTCTTC,CSVAYRAWGQGEQFF
TRBV7-2,TRBJ1-2,many,TRBD1,TGTGCCAGCACCAGGGGGGACTATGGCTACACCTTC,CASTRGDYGYTF
TRBV7-2,TRBJ2-3,many,TRBD2,TGTGCCAGCAGCTACCGCGGGGGGGCTTACACAGATACGCAGTATTTT,CASSYRGGAYTDTQYF
TRBV12-3/TRBV12-4,TRBJ2-1,.,TRBD1,TGTGCCAGCAGTATCAGGGACAGGGGGCGCCTTGAGCAGTTCTTC,CASSIRDRGRLEQFF
TRBV28,TRBJ1-5,few,.,TGTGCCAGCAGTCCCCGGGACCGCATAAATCAGCCCCAGCATTTT,CASSPRDRINQPQHF
TRBV10-3,TRBJ1-1,many,.,TGTGCCATCAGTGTAGGGATGAACACTGAAGCTTTCTTT,CAISVGMNTEAFF
TRBV11-2,TRBJ2-7,many,TRBD2,TGTGCCAGCAGCTTCGGCGGGAGGACTGCCGAGCAGTACTTC,CASSFGGRTAEQYF
TRBV12-3/TRBV12-4,TRBJ1-1,.,.,TGTGCCAGCAGTTTTCCCACGGTAGGGGGAAACACTGAAGCTTTCTTT,CASSFPTVGGNTEAFF
TRBV18,TRBJ1-2,few,TRBD1,TGTGCCAGCTCACCGACCGGACAGGGTTTTGGCTACACCTTC,CASSPTGQGFGYTF
TRBV6-1,TRBJ1-6,few,.,TGTGCCAGCAGGAAGGAAGGGGGACCGAATTCACCCCTCCACTTT,CASRKEGGPNSPLHF
TRBV2,TRBJ1-5,.,.,TGTGCCAGCAGTGAAGCAGGAGGCCAACCCAATCAGCCCCAGCATTTT,CASSEAGGQPNQPQHF
TRBV6-2/TRBV6-3,TRBJ1-2,.,.,TGTGCCAGCAGTTCCCATTTGGGAGGCTACACCTTC,CASSSHLGGYTF